This record looks at one T cell receptor beta chain sequence and its context. This sample was taken from a study of blood T cell repertoires in COVID-19. This CDR3 is built from 14 residues. Losses at the gene ends were 4 bases for V and 5 bases for J; bases not matched to a gene: 5. In germline, CDR1 is LGHNT, CDR2 FRNRAP. Measured with immunoSEQ multiplex PCR; TCRdb has only the in-frame clones, and not every one. The profile shows under 300,000 clones, approximately 86% of them singletons. Material: peripheral blood. This chain connects TRBV12-5 to TRBJ1-1; TRBD1 aligns across 9 bases. The sequence was obtained from a woman aged 70-85 years with active or convalescent COVID-19. The CDR3 DNA is TGTGCTAGTGGTTCGATACAGGGGGCGACTGAAGCTTTCTTT. Translated: CASGSIQGATEAFF.